These T cell receptor beta chains were read from a single sample in a study of cytomegalovirus exposure and HLA in healthy donors. This table comes from immunoSEQ multiplex PCR, and its TCRdb copy is limited to in-frame clones, with some not included. The profile shows roughly 140,000 clones, around three quarters of them singletons. Sample: PBMCs. These receptors were collected from a man aged 40-50 years in good health and CMV-seropositive. Both conserved end residues are part of each CDR3. D genes are given only for firm matches. The listing skips clone size in some rows; elsewhere it reads once, few, many or a size class.

>TRBV9|TRBJ1-6|TRBD1|-
CASSVGTGGSPLHF
TGTGCCAGCAGCGTCGGGACAGGGGGTTCACCCCTCCACTTT
>TRBV27|TRBJ1-1|-|few
CASSQGNTEAFF
TGTGCCAGCAGCCAGGGGAACACTGAAGCTTTCTTT
>TRBV15|TRBJ2-2|TRBD2|once
CATSRVLAGNTGELFF
TGTGCCACCAGCAGAGTCTTAGCGGGGAACACCGGGGAGCTGTTTTTT
>TRBV12-5|TRBJ1-5|TRBD1|-
CASGLVMGTGVQPQHF
TGTGCTAGTGGTTTGGTAATGGGGACAGGGGTTCAGCCCCAGCATTTT
>TRBV9|TRBJ2-1|TRBD2|-
CASSGEGLGVNEQFF
TGTGCCAGCAGCGGAGAGGGACTAGGTGTCAATGAGCAGTTCTTC
>TRBV25-1|TRBJ2-7|TRBD1|once
CASRGTGYITYEQYF
TGTGCCAGTCGTGGGACAGGCTACATTACCTACGAGCAGTACTTC
>TRBV7-9|TRBJ1-1|-|-
CASSFGRGTEAFF
TGTGCCAGCAGCTTCGGTAGGGGCACTGAAGCTTTCTTT
>TRBV9|TRBJ1-6|-|-
CASSVTAGRNSPLHF
TGTGCCAGCAGCGTAACGGCAGGGAGGAATTCACCCCTCCACTTT
>TRBV7-2|TRBJ1-2|-|-
CASSPQALSDYGYTF
TGTGCCAGCAGCCCCCAGGCCCTCAGTGACTATGGCTACACCTTC
>TRBV4-1|TRBJ1-5|TRBD1|-
CASSQLTGVGQPQHF
TGCGCCAGCAGCCAACTAACAGGGGTAGGGCAGCCCCAGCATTTT
>TRBV6-1|TRBJ2-7|-|-
CASGDRYEQYF
TGTGCCAGCGGAGACAGATACGAGCAGTACTTC
>TRBV6-4|TRBJ2-2|-|-
CASSDSGLAVNTGELFF
TGTGCCAGCAGTGACTCAGGGCTAGCTGTGAACACCGGGGAGCTGTTTTTT
>TRBV9|TRBJ1-3|TRBD1|-
CASSVGTDENTIYF
TGTGCCAGCAGCGTGGGGACAGATGAAAACACCATATATTTT
>TRBV6-1|TRBJ2-7|-|-
CASSERQEQYF
TGTGCCAGCAGTGAAAGACAAGAGCAGTACTTC
>TRBV9|TRBJ1-2|-|-
CASSVATDSKNYGYTF
TGTGCCAGCAGCGTAGCTACGGACAGCAAGAACTATGGCTACACCTTC
>TRBV2|TRBJ1-2|-|-
CASSELGNYGYTF
TGTGCCAGCAGTGAACTGGGCAACTATGGCTACACCTTC
>TRBV13|TRBJ2-1|TRBD2|-
CASSLVGLGSYNEQFF
TGTGCCAGCAGCTTAGTGGGACTAGGGTCCTACAATGAGCAGTTCTTC
>TRBV2|TRBJ1-6|TRBD1|-
CASDTGTGNSPLHF
TGTGCCAGCGACACCGGGACAGGGAACTCACCCCTCCACTTT
>TRBV28|TRBJ2-7|TRBD1|-
CASSFGTAPSYEQYF
TGTGCCAGCAGTTTCGGGACAGCCCCTTCCTACGAGCAGTACTTC
>TRBV9|TRBJ2-6|-|-
CASSGGSSARNSGANVLTF
TGTGCCAGCAGCGGAGGATCCAGTGCTAGAAATTCTGGGGCCAACGTCCTGACTTTC
>TRBV19|TRBJ1-5|TRBD1|-
CASSAGTGKIQPQHF
TGTGCCAGTAGTGCCGGGACAGGGAAAATTCAGCCCCAGCATTTT
>TRBV27|TRBJ2-2|-|-
CASSYGWAQELFF
TGTGCCAGCAGTTATGGGTGGGCACAAGAGCTGTTTTTT
>TRBV29-1|TRBJ1-2|-|-
CSVEDLGAVATF
TGCAGCGTTGAAGATCTTGGGGCGGTAGCCACCTTC
>TRBV5-4|TRBJ2-7|-|-
CASSPRGGLESEQYF
TGTGCCAGCAGCCCTAGGGGGGGTCTAGAGAGCGAGCAGTACTTC
>TRBV29-1|TRBJ2-6|TRBD1|-
CSVTLGGNSGANVLTF
TGCAGCGTTACCCTAGGGGGCAACTCTGGGGCCAACGTCCTGACTTTC
>TRBV29-1|TRBJ1-5|TRBD1|-
CSAGTGSLDQPQHF
TGCAGCGCTGGGACAGGGAGTTTAGATCAGCCCCAGCATTTT
>TRBV5-6|TRBJ1-3|-|-
CASSFRSKLSGNTIYF
TGTGCCAGCAGCTTTCGAAGCAAACTCTCTGGAAACACCATATATTTT
>TRBV4-2|TRBJ1-1|TRBD1|-
CASRGGQLVGTEAFF
TGTGCCAGCCGGGGGGGACAGCTCGTGGGGACTGAAGCTTTCTTT
>TRBV5-6|TRBJ2-2|TRBD2|few
CASSSRILAGESGELFF
TGTGCCAGCAGCTCCCGGATATTAGCGGGGGAATCCGGGGAGCTGTTTTTT
>TRBV18|TRBJ2-1|TRBD2|-
CASSPPRTSSYDEQFF
TGTGCCAGCTCACCACCAAGGACTAGCAGTTACGATGAGCAGTTCTTC
>TRBV7-2|TRBJ1-2|-|-
CASSHSPGYDYGYTF
TGTGCCAGCAGCCATTCCCCAGGGTATGACTATGGCTACACCTTC
>TRBV5-1|TRBJ2-1|-|-
CASSLSSLSPYNEQFF
TGCGCCAGCAGCTTAAGCTCTCTGAGTCCTTACAATGAGCAGTTCTTC
>TRBV27|TRBJ2-7|-|-
CASSFGTTYEQYF
TGTGCCAGCAGTTTCGGGACAACCTACGAGCAGTACTTC
>TRBV6-5|TRBJ1-5|-|-
CASRALGLDNQPQHF
TGTGCCAGCAGGGCTCTGGGGCTTGACAATCAGCCCCAGCATTTT
>TRBV7-3|TRBJ2-4|TRBD1|-
CASSLGQGGIQYF
TGTGCCAGCAGCTTGGGACAGGGTGGTATTCAGTACTTC
>TRBV27|TRBJ1-5|-|-
CASSLTQGNQPQHF
TGTGCCAGCAGTTTGACACAGGGCAATCAGCCCCAGCATTTT
>TRBV14|TRBJ2-7|TRBD1|-
CASSQTGPAYEQYF
TGTGCCAGCAGCCAGACAGGGCCGGCCTACGAGCAGTACTTC
>TRBV7-2|TRBJ1-5|TRBD1|-
CASSLTQGNKPQHF
TGTGCCAGCAGCTTAACACAGGGGAATAAGCCCCAGCATTTT
>TRBV27|TRBJ2-5|-|-
CASSPRYQETQYF
TGTGCCAGCAGTCCTCGGTACCAAGAGACCCAGTACTTC
>TRBV10-3|TRBJ1-1|-|-
CAISDLTPNTEAFF
TGTGCCATCAGTGATCTGACACCGAACACTGAAGCTTTCTTT
>TRBV29-1|TRBJ1-3|TRBD1|few
CSVGGTGEYGNTIYF
TGCAGCGTTGGGGGGACAGGGGAATACGGAAACACCATATATTTT
>TRBV5-1|TRBJ2-2|TRBD2|-
CASSLGVAGVTGELFF
TGCGCCAGCAGCTTGGGGGTAGCGGGAGTCACCGGGGAGCTGTTTTTT
>TRBV29-1|TRBJ2-6|-|-
CSVVVWQGGPPGVNVLTF
TGCAGCGTTGTGGTCTGGCAGGGAGGCCCTCCTGGGGTCAACGTCCTGACTTTC
>TRBV29-1|TRBJ1-1|-|-
CSVEVRGQRNTEAFF
TGCAGCGTTGAAGTTAGGGGTCAGCGGAACACTGAAGCTTTCTTT
>TRBV5-1|TRBJ1-1|TRBD1|once
CASNRDRGLGAFF
TGCGCCAGCAACCGGGACAGGGGGCTCGGAGCTTTCTTT
>TRBV5-4|TRBJ2-2|-|-
CASSAGQLANTGELFF
TGTGCCAGCAGCGCTGGACAGTTAGCGAACACCGGGGAGCTGTTTTTT
>TRBV18|TRBJ1-1|-|-
CASSQTESTEAFF
TGTGCCAGCTCACAGACAGAGAGCACTGAAGCTTTCTTT
>TRBV28|TRBJ1-2|TRBD1|once
CASRPPGQGLVGYTF
TGTGCCAGCAGACCACCGGGACAGGGATTAGTTGGCTACACCTTC
>TRBV11-2|TRBJ1-1|TRBD1|-
CASHPDREEAFF
TGTGCCAGCCATCCCGACAGGGAGGAAGCTTTCTTT
>TRBV5-4|TRBJ1-6|-|-
CASNVRFPPNSPLHF
TGTGCCAGCAATGTCCGGTTCCCCCCGAATTCACCCCTCCACTTT
>TRBV28|TRBJ2-5|TRBD1|-
CASSPLTGGVETQYF
TGTGCCAGCAGTCCCCTGACAGGGGGCGTAGAGACCCAGTACTTC